What follows are 7 T cell receptor beta chains derived from one specimen sequenced in a study of identical twins (dated by TCRdb to the mid-2010s). The library was produced with 5' RACE. The sequencer listed for this sample is Illumina HiSeq 2000. The public sequencing data were trimmed at Q25 with fastp and processed into clonotypes with MiXCR by TCRdb, which kept only in-frame beta chains. For every CDR3 protein sequence, its rows merge into one entry that carries the most common genes and DNA. The sample includes about 470,000 distinct CDR3 sequences, with 24% observed a single time. The ten largest account for roughly 3% of the sample. These data also formed part of another study, on T cells expressing NK-cell markers.

The sequenced sample was CD4+ T cells sorted from blood. All receptors derive from a young woman in good health.

This clonotype turned up a few times. This chain links TRBV6-5 with TRBJ2-7; the match to TRBD1 covers 9 bases. The trim removed 2 bases at V and 2 bases at J, leaving 4 bases unmatched. This CDR3 is built from 15 residues. Germline V gene lookup returns CDR1 MNHEY and CDR2 SVGAGI. The chain's CDR3 is CASSYPRTGAYEQYF. As DNA, the CDR3 is TGTGCCAGCAGTTACCCACGGACAGGGGCCTACGAGCAGTACTTC.

This clonotype was counted between two and nine times. The chain joins TRBV7-2 to TRBJ1-6; TRBD1 is a possible D gene (5 bases). Germline-derived CDR1 and CDR2 are SGHTA and FQGNSA. V dropped 4 bases and J dropped 10 bases, with 8 bases sitting between them. The CDR3 covers 12 residues. The CDR3 DNA reads TGTGCCAGCAGCTCCAGGGAATCACCCCTCCACTTT. Protein sequence: CASSSRESPLHF.

This clonotype was seen more than once but under ten times. The V gene is TRBV24-1, the J gene TRBJ2-5; D ambiguous. Trimming stripped 3 bases from V and 5 bases from J, with 9 bases between. Germline V gene lookup returns CDR1 KGHDR and CDR2 SFDVKD. There are 13 residues in the CDR3. In DNA form, the CDR3 reads TGTGCCACCAGTGATGGTGGTATTGAGACCCAGTACTTC. Translating gives CATSDGGIETQYF.

This chain links TRBV6-2 or TRBV6-3 with TRBJ1-1, with a tentative D call TRBD1 (5 bases). CDR3 length: 13 amino acids. Germline values: CDR1 MNHEY, CDR2 SVGEGT. The germline V and J ends were trimmed by 6 bases and 5 bases, with 13 bases remaining between them. CDR3 sequence reads: CASRTTGKTEAFF. The DNA for the CDR3 is TGTGCCAGCAGAACTACAGGAAAGACTGAAGCTTTCTTT.

The rearrangement links TRBV29-1 to TRBJ2-5; 14 bases match TRBD2. This CDR3 has 13 amino acids. Germline V gene data show CDR1 as SQVTM and CDR2 as ANQGSEA. Trimming took 7 bases from V and 7 from J; bases not matched to a gene: 5. Written as DNA, the CDR3 is TGCAGCGGGACTAGCGGGAGGTTGGGGACCCAGTACTTC. It translates to CSGTSGRLGTQYF.

There are many counts of this clonotype. This chain connects TRBV20-1 to TRBJ2-3; D possibly corresponds to TRBD1 (6 bases). The CDR3 runs to 12 residues. Looked up from germline, CDR1 is DFQATT and CDR2 is SNEGSKA (reference sequence). CDR3 nucleotides: TGCAGAGCCGGGACACTCACAGATACGCAGTATTTT. This codes for CRAGTLTDTQYF.

This chain joins TRBV6-6 and TRBJ2-7, with D possibly being TRBD1 (5 bases). CDR3 length: 13 residues. Germline V gene data show CDR1 as MNHNY and CDR2 as SVGAGI (reference sequence). The ends were cut back, 4 bases at V and 5 bases at J, with 12 bases in the middle. Written as DNA, the CDR3 is TGTGCCAGCAGTTTACAGGTTAAGAACGAGCAGTACTTC. It encodes CASSLQVKNEQYF.